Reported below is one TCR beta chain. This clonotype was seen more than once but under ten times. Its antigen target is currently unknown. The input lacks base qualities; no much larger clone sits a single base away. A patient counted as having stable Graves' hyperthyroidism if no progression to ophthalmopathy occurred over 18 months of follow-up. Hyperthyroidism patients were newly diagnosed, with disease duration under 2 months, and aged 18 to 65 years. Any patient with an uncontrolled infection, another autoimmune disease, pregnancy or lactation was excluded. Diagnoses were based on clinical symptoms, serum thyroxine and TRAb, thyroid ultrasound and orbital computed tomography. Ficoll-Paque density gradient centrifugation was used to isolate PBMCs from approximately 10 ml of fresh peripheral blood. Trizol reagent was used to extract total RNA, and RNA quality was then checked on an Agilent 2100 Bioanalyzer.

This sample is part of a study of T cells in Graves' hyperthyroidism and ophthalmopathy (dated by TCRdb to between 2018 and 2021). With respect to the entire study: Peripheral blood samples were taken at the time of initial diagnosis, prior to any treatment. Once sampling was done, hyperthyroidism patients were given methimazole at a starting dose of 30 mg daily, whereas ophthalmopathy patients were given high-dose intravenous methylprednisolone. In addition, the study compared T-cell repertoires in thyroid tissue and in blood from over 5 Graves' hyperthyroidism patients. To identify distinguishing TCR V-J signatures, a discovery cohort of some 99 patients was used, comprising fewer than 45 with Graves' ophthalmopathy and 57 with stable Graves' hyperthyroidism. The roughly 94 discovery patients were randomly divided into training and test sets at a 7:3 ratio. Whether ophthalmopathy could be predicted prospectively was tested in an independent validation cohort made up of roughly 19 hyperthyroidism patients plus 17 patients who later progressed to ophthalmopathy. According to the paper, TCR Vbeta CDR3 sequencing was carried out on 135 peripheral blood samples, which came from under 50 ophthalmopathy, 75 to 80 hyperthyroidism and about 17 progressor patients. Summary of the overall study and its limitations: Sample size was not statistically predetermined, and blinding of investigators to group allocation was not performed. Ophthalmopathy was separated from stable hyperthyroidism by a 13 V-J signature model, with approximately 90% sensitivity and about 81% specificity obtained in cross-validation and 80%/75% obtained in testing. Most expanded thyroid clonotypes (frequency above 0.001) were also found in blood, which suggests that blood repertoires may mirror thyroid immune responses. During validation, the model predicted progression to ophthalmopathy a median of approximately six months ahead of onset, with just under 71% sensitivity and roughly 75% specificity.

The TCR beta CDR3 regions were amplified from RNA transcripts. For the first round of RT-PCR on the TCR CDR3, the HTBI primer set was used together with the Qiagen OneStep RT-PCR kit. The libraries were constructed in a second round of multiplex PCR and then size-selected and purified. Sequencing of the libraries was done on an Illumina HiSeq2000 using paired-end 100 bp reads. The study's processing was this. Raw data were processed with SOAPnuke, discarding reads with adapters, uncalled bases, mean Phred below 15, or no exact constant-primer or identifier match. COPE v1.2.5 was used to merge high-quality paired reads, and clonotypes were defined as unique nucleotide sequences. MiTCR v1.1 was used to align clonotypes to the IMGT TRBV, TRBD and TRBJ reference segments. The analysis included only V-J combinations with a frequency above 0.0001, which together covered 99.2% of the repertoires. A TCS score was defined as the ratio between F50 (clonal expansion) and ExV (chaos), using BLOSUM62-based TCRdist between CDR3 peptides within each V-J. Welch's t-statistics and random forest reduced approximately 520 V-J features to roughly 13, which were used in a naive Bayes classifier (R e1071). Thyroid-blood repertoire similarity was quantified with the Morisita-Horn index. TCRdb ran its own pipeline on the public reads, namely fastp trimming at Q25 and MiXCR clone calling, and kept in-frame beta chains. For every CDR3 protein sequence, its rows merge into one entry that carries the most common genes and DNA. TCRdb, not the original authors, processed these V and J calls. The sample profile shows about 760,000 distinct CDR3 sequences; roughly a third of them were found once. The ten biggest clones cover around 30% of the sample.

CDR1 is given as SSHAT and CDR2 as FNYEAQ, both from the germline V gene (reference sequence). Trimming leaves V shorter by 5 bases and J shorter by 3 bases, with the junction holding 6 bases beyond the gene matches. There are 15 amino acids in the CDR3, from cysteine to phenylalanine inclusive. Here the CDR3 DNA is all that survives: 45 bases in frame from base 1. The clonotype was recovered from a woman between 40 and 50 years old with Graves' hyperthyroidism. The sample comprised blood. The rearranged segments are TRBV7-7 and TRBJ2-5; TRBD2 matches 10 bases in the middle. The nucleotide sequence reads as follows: TGTGCCAGCAGCCCCCAGCGGGGGGGCGAAGAGACCCAGTACTTC. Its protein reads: CASSPQRGGEETQYF.